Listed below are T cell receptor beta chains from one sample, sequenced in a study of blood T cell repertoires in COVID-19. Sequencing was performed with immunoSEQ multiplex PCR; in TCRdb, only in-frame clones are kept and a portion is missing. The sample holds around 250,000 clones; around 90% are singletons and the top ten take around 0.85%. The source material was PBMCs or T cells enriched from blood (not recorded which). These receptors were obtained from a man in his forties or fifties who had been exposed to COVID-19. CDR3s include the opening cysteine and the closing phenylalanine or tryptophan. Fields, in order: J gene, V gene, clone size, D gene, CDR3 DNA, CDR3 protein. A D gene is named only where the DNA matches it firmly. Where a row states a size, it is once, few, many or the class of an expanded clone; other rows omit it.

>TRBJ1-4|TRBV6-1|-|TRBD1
TGTGCCAGCAGTGAAGCATCTCCGGGACAGGTACTTAATGAAAAACTGTTTTTT
CASSEASPGQVLNEKLFF
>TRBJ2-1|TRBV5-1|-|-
TGCGCCAGCAGCTTGGGGTGGGAGAATGAGCAGTTCTTC
CASSLGWENEQFF
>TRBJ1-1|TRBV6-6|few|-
TGTGCCAGCAGCCCGGGACATCAAGCTTTCTTT
CASSPGHQAFF
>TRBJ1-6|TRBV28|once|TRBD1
TGTGCCAGCACTTACCCGGGACAGAAGAGCTCCTATAATTCACCCCTCCACTTT
CASTYPGQKSSYNSPLHF
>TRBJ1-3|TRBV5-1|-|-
TGCGCCAGCAGCACAGGAGATGGAAACACCATATATTTT
CASSTGDGNTIYF
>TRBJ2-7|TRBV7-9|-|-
TGTGCCAGCAGCCGGGGGAGCTACGAGCAGTACTTC
CASSRGSYEQYF
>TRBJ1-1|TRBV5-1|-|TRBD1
TGCGCCAGCGGGGGACAGGGAGGTACTGAAGCTTTCTTT
CASGGQGGTEAFF
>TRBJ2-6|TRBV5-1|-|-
TGCGCCAGCCGGGGGTTGGTATCCGTGGGGGCCAACGTCCTGACTTTC
CASRGLVSVGANVLTF
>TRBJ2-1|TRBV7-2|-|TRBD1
TGTGCCAGCAGCCCCGACCTAGGACAGGGGATTGAGCAGTTCTTC
CASSPDLGQGIEQFF
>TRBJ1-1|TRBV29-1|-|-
TGCAGCGTGGAGACGGACAAATACACTGAAGCTTTCTTT
CSVETDKYTEAFF
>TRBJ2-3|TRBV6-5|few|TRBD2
TGTGCCAGCAGAGGACTAGCGGGAGGGCCAGATACGCAGTATTTT
CASRGLAGGPDTQYF
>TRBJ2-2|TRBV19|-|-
TGTGCCAGTAGTATAGATCTGGAGGAAACCGGGGAGCTGTTTTTT
CASSIDLEETGELFF
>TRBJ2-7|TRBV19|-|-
TGTGCCAGTAGTATCGCGCTTAACTACGAGCAGTACTTC
CASSIALNYEQYF
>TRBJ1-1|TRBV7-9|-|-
TGTGCCAGCAGCTCAATGGACGGGGACACTGAAGCTTTCTTT
CASSSMDGDTEAFF
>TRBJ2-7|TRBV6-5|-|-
TGTGCCAGCGGGCGACAGGTGATTAACTACGAGCAGTACTTC
CASGRQVINYEQYF
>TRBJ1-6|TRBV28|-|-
TGTGCCAGCAGCAGGGGAGGGGATGGCAATTCACCCCTCCACTTT
CASSRGGDGNSPLHF
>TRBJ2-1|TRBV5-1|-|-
TGCGCCAGCAGTATTACAGAGACGAGCTCCTACAATGAGCAGTTCTTC
CASSITETSSYNEQFF
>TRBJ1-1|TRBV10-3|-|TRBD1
TGTGCCATCATCAAACAGGGGGCAACTGAAGCTTTCTTT
CAIIKQGATEAFF
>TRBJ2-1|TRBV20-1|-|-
TGCAGTGCTAGTTGGCTCTACAATGAGCAGTTCTTC
CSASWLYNEQFF
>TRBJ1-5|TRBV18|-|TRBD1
TGTGCCAGCTCACAAGGGGGACAGCCCTACAATCAGCCCCAGCATTTT
CASSQGGQPYNQPQHF
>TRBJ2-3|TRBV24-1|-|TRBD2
TGTGCCACCAGCGCGGGGGGTTCAGATACGCAGTATTTT
CATSAGGSDTQYF
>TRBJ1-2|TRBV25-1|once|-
TGTGCCAGCAGTGAATCGGAGGGTCGGAGCTATGGCTACACCTTC
CASSESEGRSYGYTF
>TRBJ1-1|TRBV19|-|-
TGTGCCAGTAGATTCATAGGGGGATACACTGAAGCTTTCTTT
CASRFIGGYTEAFF
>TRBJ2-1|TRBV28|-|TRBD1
TGTGCCAGCAGTTTGACAGGGGCCTATAATGAGCAGTTCTTC
CASSLTGAYNEQFF
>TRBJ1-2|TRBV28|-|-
TGTGCCAGCAGTTACCCAGGGCGCTATGGCTACACCTTC
CASSYPGRYGYTF
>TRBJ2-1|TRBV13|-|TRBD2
TGTGCCAGCAGCTTACGGGCTAGCGGGGGATTAGAGCAGTTCTTC
CASSLRASGGLEQFF
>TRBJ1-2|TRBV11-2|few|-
TGTGCCAGCAGCTTTGCGGGGGCGGTACTCACCTTC
CASSFAGAVLTF
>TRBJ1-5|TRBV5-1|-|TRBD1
TGCGCCAGCAGCTTGGACGGGACAGGGTATCAGCCCCAGCATTTT
CASSLDGTGYQPQHF
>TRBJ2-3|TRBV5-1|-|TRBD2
TGCGCCAGCAGTTTAGCGGGAACAGCAGATACGCAGTATTTT
CASSLAGTADTQYF
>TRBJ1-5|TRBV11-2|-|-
TGTGCCAGCAGCTTAATGGGGGGAGAACAGCCCCAGCATTTT
CASSLMGGEQPQHF
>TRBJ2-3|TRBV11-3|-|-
TGTGCCAGCAGCTCCGCCCCCCAGAGGGTAGATACGCAGTATTTT
CASSSAPQRVDTQYF
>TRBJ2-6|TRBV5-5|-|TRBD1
TGTGCCAGCAGCTCGCCGGGACAGGGGTCCGGGGCCAACGTCCTGACTTTC
CASSSPGQGSGANVLTF
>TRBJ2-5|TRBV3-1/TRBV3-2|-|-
TGTGCCAGCAGCCAAGAATTGCGGGGCTGGGAGACCCAGTACTTC
CASSQELRGWETQYF
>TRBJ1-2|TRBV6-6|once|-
TGTGCCAGCCGCGCGGCCTATGGCTACACCTTC
CASRAAYGYTF
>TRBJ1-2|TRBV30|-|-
TGTGCCTGGAGTGTGGAATACAGCATGAACTATGGCTACACCTTC
CAWSVEYSMNYGYTF
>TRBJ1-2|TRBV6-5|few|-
TGTGCCAGCAGTTACTCGATCAGGTCTTATGGCTACACCTTC
CASSYSIRSYGYTF
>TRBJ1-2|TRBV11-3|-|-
TGTGCCAGCAGCTTAGATCATTACTATGGCTACACCTTC
CASSLDHYYGYTF